This T cell receptor beta chain was captured in a study of cytomegalovirus exposure and HLA in healthy donors. Study-level points and caveats: The study listed roughly 160 cytomegalovirus-associated TCR beta chains. There were some public TCRs occurring in many donors, but most TCR sequences were rare. Later analysis revealed greater clonal expansion in HLA-associated TCR beta chains than in equally common others.

PCR involved 60 Vbeta and 13 Jbeta primers. Sequencing was performed with immunoSEQ multiplex PCR; in TCRdb, only in-frame clones are kept and a portion is missing. This table holds tens of thousands of clones, around 66% found once. This clone was seen only once. Its matching antigen is unknown. The V and J ends lost 3 bases and 6 bases respectively, with 16 bases between them. Germline V CDR1 and CDR2: SGHRS, YFSETQ. The CDR3 sequence is 14 residues long. The clonotype was recovered from a woman in her thirties or forties in good health and CMV-seropositive. This rearrangement joins TRBV5-1 to TRBJ2-7; a weak D match, TRBD2 (6 bases). Source material: PBMCs. The CDR3 region is CASSSGPSASEQYF. The CDR3 DNA follows: TGCGCCAGCAGCTCGGGGCCTAGCGCCTCCGAGCAGTACTTC.